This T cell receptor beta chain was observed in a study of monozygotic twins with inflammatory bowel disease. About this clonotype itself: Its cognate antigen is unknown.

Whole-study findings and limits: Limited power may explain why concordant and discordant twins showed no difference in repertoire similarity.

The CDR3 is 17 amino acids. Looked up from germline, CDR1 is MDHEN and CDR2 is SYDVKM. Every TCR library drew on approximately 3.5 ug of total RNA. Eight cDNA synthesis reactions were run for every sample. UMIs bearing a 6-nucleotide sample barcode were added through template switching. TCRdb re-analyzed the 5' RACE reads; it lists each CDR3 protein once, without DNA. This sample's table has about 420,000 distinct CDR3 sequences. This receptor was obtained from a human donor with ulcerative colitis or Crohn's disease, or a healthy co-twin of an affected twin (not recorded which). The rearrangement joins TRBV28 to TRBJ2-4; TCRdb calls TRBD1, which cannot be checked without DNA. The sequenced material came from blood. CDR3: CASSYYGPRVPKNIQYF.